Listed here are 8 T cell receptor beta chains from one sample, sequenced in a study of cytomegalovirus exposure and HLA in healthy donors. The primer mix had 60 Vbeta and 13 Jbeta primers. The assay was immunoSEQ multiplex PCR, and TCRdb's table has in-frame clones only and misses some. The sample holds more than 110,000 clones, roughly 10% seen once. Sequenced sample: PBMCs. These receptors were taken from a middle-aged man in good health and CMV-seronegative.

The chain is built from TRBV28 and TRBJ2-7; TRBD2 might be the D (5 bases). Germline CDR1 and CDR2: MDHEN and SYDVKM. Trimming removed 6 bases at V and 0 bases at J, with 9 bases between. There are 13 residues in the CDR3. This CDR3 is CASRLASSYEQYF. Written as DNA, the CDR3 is TGTGCCAGCAGGTTAGCGAGCTCCTACGAGCAGTACTTC.

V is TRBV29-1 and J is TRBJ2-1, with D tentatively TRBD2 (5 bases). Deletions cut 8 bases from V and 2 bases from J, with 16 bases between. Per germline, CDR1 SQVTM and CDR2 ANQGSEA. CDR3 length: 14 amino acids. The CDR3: CSSHEGSAYNEQFF. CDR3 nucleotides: TGCAGCTCCCACGAAGGGAGCGCCTACAATGAGCAGTTCTTC.

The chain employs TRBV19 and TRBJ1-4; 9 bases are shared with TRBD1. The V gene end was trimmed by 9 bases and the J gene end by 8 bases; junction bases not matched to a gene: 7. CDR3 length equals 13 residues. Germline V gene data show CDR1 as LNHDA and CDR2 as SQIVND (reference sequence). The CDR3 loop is CASRDRVNEKLFF. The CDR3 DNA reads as TGTGCCAGCCGGGACAGGGTGAACGAAAAACTGTTTTTT.

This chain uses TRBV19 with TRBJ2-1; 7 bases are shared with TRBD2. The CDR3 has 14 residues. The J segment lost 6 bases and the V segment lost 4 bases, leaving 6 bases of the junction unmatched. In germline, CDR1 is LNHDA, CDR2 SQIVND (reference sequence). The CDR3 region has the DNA TGTGCCAGTAGTACAACTGGGGGGGGCAATGAGCAGTTCTTC. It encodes CASSTTGGGNEQFF.

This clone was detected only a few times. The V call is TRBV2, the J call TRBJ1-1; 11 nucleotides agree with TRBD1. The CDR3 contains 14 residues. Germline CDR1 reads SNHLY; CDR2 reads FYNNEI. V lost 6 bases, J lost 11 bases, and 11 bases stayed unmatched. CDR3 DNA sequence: TGTGCCAGCAGCGAGGGACAGGGGGTGCCGCGGGCTTTCTTT. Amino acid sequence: CASSEGQGVPRAFF.

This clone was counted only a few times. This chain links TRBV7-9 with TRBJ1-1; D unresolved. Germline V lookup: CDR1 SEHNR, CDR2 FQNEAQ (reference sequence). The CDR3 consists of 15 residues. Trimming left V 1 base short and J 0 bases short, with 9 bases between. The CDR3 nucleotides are TGTGCCAGCAGCTTAGACGCGCAGGTGAACACTGAAGCTTTCTTT. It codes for CASSLDAQVNTEAFF.

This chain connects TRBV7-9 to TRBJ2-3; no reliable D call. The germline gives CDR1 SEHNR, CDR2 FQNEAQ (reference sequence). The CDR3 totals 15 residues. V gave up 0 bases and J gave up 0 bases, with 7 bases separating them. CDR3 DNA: TGTGCCAGCAGCTTAGCCCTTCTGAGCACAGATACGCAGTATTTT. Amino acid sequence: CASSLALLSTDTQYF.

CDR3 loop: CATSRDGRGGQYF. The CDR3 nucleotides are TGTGCCACCAGCAGAGACGGTAGGGGCGGGCAGTACTTC. The chain has TRBV15 and TRBJ2-7; D is perhaps TRBD1 (5 bases). Germline V gene sequence: CDR1 LNHNV, CDR2 YYDKDF (reference sequence). V shed 0 bases and J shed 9 bases, with 12 bases lying between them. The length of the CDR3 is 13 residues.